The 2 T cell receptor beta chains presented below share a single source sample, sequenced in a study of OX40 agonist ivuxolimab in advanced cancers. Measured with immunoSEQ multiplex PCR; TCRdb has only the in-frame clones, and not every one. The sample has nearly 70,000 clones, about nine tenths seen once; the top ten hold roughly 8.6%. Here the sequenced sample was CD4+ or CD8+ T cells sorted from blood, taken in a trial of the OX40 agonist ivuxolimab. The source is an adult with an advanced solid tumor such as melanoma, head and neck, liver or kidney cancer.

This chain joins TRBV6-1 and TRBJ2-3; D might be TRBD1 (5 bases). V was cut by 5 bases and J by 5 bases, with 11 bases left in between. The CDR3 has 13 residues. Germline V lookup: CDR1 MNHNS, CDR2 SASEGT. The CDR3 DNA is TGTGCCAGCAGTATGGAAGGGGTAGATACGCAGTATTTT. Protein: CASSMEGVDTQYF.

The V call is TRBV6-6, the J call TRBJ1-1; maybe TRBD1 (6 bases). The germline V and J ends were trimmed by 0 bases and 2 bases, with 10 bases remaining between them. Germline lookup yields CDR1 MNHNY and CDR2 SVGAGI (reference sequence). This CDR3 spans 15 amino acids. CDR3 protein: CASSYSAQGNTEAFF. The CDR3 coding sequence is TGTGCCAGCAGTTACTCGGCACAGGGTAACACTGAAGCTTTCTTT.